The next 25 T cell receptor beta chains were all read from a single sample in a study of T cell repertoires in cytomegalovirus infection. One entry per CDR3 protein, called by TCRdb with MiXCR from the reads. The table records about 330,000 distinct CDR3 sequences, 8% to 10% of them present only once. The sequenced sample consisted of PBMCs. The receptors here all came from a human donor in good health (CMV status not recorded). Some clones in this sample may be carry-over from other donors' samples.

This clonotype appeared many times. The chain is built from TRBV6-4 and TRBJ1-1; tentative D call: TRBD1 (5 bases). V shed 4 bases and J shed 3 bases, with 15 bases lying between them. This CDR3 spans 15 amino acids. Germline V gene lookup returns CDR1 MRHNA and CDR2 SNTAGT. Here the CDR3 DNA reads TGTGCCAGCAGTGTGAAGGGGTTCGGGGACACTGAAGCTTTCTTT. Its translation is CASSVKGFGDTEAFF.

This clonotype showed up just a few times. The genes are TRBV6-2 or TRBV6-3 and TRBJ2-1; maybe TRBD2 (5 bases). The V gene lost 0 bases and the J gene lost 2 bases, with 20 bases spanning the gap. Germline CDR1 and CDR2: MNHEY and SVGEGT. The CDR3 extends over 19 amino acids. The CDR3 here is CASSYSKNPPGSPYNEQFF. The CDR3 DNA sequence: TGTGCCAGCAGTTACTCCAAAAATCCCCCGGGGTCTCCCTACAATGAGCAGTTCTTC.

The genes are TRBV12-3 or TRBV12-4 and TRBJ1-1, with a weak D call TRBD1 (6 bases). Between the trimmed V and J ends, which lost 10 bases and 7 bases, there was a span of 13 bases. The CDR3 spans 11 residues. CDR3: CAIVTGLEAFF. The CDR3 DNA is TGTGCCATCGTGACAGGACTTGAAGCTTTCTTT.

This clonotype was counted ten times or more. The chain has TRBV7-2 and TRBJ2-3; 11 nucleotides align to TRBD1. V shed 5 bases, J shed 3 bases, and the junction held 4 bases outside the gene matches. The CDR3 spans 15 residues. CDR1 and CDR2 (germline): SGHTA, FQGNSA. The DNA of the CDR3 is TGTGCCAGCAGCCTAGGACAGGGGGCAACAGATACGCAGTATTTT. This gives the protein CASSLGQGATDTQYF.

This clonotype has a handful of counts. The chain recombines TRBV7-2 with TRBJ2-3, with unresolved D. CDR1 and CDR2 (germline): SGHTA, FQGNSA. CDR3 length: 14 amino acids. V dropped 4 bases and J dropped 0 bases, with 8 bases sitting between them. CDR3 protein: CASSSQMSTDTQYF. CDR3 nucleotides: TGTGCCAGCAGCTCACAAATGAGCACAGATACGCAGTATTTT.

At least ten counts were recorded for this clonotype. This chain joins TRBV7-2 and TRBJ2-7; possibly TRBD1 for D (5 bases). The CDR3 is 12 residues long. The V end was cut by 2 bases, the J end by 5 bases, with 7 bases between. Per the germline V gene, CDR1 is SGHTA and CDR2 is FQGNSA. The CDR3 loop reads CASSLFRDEQYF. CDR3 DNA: TGTGCCAGCAGCTTATTCAGGGACGAGCAGTACTTC. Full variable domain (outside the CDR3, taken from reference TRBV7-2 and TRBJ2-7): GAGVSQSPSNKVTEKGKDVELRCDPISGHTALYWYRQSLGQGLEFLIYFQGNSAPDKSGLPSDRFSAERTGGSVSTLTIQRTQQEDSAVYLCASSLFRDEQYFGPGTRLTVT.

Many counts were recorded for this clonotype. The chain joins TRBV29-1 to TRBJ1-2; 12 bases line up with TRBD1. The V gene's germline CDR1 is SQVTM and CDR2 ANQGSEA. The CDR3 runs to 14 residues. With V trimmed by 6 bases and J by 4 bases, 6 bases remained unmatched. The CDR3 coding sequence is TGCAGCGTGGGACAGGGGGCTGACACCTATGGCTACACCTTC. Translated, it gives CSVGQGADTYGYTF. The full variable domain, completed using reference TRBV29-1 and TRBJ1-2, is SAVISQKPSRDICQRGTSLTIQCQVDSQVTMMFWYRQQPGQSLTLIATANQGSEATYESGFVIDKFPISRPNLTFSTLTVSNMSPEDSSIYLCSVGQGADTYGYTFGSGTRLTVV.

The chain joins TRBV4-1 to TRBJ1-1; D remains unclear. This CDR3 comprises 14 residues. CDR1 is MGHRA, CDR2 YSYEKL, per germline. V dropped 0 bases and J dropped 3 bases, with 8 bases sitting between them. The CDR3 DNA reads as TGCGCCAGCAGCCAAGATAGCAGGTACACTGAAGCTTTCTTT. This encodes CASSQDSRYTEAFF.

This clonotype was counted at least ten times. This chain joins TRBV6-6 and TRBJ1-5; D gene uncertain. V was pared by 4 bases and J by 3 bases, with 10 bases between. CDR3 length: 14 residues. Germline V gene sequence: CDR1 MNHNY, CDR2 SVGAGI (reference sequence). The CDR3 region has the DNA TGTGCCAGCAGTTCAGGACGGATCAATCAGCCCCAGCATTTT. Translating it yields CASSSGRINQPQHF.

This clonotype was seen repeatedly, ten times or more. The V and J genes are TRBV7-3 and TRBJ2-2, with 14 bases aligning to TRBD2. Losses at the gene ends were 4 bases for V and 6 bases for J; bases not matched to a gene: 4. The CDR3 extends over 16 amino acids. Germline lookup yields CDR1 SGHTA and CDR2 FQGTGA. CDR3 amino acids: CASSSRLAGGPGELFF. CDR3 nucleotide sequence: TGTGCCAGCAGCTCACGACTAGCGGGGGGGCCCGGGGAGCTGTTTTTT.

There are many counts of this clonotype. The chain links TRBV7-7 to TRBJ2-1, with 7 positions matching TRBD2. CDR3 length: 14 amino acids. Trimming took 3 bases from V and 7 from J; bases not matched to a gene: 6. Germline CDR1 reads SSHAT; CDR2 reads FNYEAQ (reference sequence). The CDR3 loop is CASSLGGWKNEQFF. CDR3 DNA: TGTGCCAGCAGCTTGGGAGGGTGGAAGAATGAGCAGTTCTTC.

CDR3 protein: CASSLFGGNEKLFF. The CDR3 nucleotides are TGTGCCAGCAGTTTATTTGGCGGGAATGAAAAACTGTTTTTT. The chain has TRBV28 and TRBJ1-4; D gene uncertain. The germline gives CDR1 MDHEN, CDR2 SYDVKM. V was clipped by 1 base and J by 5 bases, with 8 bases between them. The CDR3 has 14 residues.

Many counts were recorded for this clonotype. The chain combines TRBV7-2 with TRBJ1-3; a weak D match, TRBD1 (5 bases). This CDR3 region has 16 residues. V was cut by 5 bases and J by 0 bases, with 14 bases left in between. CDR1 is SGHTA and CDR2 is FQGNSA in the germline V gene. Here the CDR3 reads CASSPRGGFSGNTIYF. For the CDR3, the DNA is TGTGCCAGCAGCCCCCGCGGGGGGTTCTCTGGAAACACCATATATTTT.

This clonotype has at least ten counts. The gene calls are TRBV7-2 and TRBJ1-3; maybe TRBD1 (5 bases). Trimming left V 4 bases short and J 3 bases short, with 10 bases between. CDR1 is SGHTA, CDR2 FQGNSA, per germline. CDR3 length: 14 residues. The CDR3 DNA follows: TGTGCCAGCAGCTGGGACGGAGTTGGAAACACCATATATTTT. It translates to CASSWDGVGNTIYF.

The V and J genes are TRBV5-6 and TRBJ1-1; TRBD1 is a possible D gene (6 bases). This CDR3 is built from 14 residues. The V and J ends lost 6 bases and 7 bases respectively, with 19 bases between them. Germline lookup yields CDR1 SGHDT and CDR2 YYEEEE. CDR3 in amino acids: CASKSIGTPNEAFF. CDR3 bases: TGTGCCAGCAAAAGCATCGGGACACCCAATGAAGCTTTCTTT.

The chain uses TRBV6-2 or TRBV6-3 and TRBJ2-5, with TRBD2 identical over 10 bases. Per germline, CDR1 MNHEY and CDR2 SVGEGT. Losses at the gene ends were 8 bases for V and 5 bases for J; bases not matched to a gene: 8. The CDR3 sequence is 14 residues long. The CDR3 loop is CASLLAGAMETQYF. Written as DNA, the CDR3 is TGTGCCAGCCTTCTAGCGGGAGCGATGGAGACCCAGTACTTC.

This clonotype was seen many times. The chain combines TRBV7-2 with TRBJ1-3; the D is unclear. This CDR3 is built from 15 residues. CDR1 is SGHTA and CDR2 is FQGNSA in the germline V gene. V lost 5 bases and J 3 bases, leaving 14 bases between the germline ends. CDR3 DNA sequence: TGTGCCAGCAGCCCAGGCGGCACCGGTGGAAACACCATATATTTT. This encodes CASSPGGTGGNTIYF.

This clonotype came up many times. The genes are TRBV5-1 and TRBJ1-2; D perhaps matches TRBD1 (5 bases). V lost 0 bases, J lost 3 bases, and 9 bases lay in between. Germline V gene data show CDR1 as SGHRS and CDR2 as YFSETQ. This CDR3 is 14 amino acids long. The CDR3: CASSLVGGDYGYTF. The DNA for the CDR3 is TGCGCCAGCAGCTTGGTCGGGGGAGACTATGGCTACACCTTC. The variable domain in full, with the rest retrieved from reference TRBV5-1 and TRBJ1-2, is KAGVTQTPRYLIKTRGQQVTLSCSPISGHRSVSWYQQTPGQGLQFLFEYFSETQRNKGNFPGRFSGRQFSNSRSEMNVSTLELGDSALYLCASSLVGGDYGYTFGSGTRLTVV.

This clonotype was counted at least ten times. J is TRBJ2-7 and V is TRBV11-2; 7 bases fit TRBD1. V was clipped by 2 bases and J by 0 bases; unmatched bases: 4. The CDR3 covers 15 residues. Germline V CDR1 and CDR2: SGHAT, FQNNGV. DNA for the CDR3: TGTGCCAGCAGCTTACGGGACAGAGTCTCCTACGAGCAGTACTTC. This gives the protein CASSLRDRVSYEQYF.

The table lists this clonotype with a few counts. CDR3 protein: CASDAFSGQYYNEQFF. CDR3 coding DNA: TGTGCTAGTGATGCCTTCTCGGGACAGTACTACAATGAGCAGTTCTTC. The chain uses TRBV12-5 and TRBJ2-1; 7 nucleotides align to TRBD1. The CDR3 extends over 16 amino acids. Germline CDR1 reads LGHNT; CDR2 reads FRNRAP. The trim removed 7 bases at V and 3 bases at J, leaving 12 bases unmatched.

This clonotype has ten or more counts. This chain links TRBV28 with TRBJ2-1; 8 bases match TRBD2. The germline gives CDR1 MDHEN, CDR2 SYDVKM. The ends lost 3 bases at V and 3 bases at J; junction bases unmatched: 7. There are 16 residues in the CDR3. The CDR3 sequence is CASSFASGSIYNEQFF. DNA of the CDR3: TGTGCCAGCAGTTTTGCAAGCGGGAGTATCTACAATGAGCAGTTCTTC.

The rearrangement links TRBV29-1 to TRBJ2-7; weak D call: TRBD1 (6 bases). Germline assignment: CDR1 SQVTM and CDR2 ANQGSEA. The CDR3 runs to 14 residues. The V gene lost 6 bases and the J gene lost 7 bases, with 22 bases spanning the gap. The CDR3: CSVRGSPQGWEQYF. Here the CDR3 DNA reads TGCAGCGTCCGAGGGTCCCCACAGGGATGGGAGCAGTACTTC.

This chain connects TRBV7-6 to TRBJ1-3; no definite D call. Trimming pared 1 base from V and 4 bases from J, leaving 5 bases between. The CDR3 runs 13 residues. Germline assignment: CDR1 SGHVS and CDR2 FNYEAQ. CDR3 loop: CASSLELGNTIYF. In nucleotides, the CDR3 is TGTGCCAGCAGCTTAGAGCTGGGAAACACCATATATTTT.

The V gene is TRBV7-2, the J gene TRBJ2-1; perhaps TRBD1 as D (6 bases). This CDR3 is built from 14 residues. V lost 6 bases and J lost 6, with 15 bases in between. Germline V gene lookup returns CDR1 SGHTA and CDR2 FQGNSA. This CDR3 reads CASRLRGTGNEQFF. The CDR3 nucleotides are TGTGCCAGCAGATTAAGGGGGACGGGCAATGAGCAGTTCTTC.

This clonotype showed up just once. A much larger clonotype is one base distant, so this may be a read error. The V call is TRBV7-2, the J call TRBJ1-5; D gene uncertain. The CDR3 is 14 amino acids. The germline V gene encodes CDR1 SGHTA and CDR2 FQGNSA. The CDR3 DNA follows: TGTGCCAGCAGCTTAGTTTACGGGAATCGGCCCCAGCATTTT. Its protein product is CASSLVYGNRPQHF.